The rows below give T cell receptor beta chains drawn from one sample of a study of regulatory T cells in long-lasting Graves disease. TCRdb independently ran MiXCR on the multiplex PCR reads; one entry per CDR3 protein. The sample includes about 470,000 distinct CDR3 sequences, roughly 20% of them seen just once. This specimen was peripheral blood mononuclear cells (PBMCs), taken when the disease was refractory, from a patient treated with antithyroid drugs. These receptors were taken from a female donor with Graves disease. CDR3s include the opening cysteine and the closing phenylalanine or tryptophan.

v_call	cdr3_length	j_call	cdr3_aa
TRBV5-5	13	TRBJ2-3	CASSLEQPDTQYF
TRBV2	15	TRBJ2-3	CASSEWLAGVDTQYF
TRBV20-1	15	TRBJ2-5	CSASGSWMGEETQYF
TRBV7-9	14	TRBJ1-2	CASSLGRDNYGYTF
TRBV10-3	13	TRBJ1-3	CAIGGPLGNTIYF
TRBV11-2	16	TRBJ2-7	CASKGLARGPVSEQYF
TRBV30	15	TRBJ1-4	CAWTTSGQVNEKLFF
TRBV4-1	16	TRBJ2-7	CASSQVPSGASYEQYF
TRBV6-1	11	TRBJ2-5	CASRLLENQYF
TRBV28	12	TRBJ1-2	CASSFGGGGYTF
TRBV11-2	17	TRBJ1-1	CASSPRDRGRVGTEAFF
TRBV6-2/TRBV6-3	14	TRBJ2-7	CASSEGLSSYEQYF
TRBV29-1	13	TRBJ1-2	CSVEDRREGGYTF
TRBV27	12	TRBJ2-7	CASSAGTTEQYF
TRBV10-3	13	TRBJ1-1	CAISGGANTEAFF
TRBV9	19	TRBJ2-7	CASSHSTGTSGRPTYEQYF
TRBV3-1	12	TRBJ1-5	CASSQPDQPQHF
TRBV4-2	15	TRBJ1-5	CASSQEANSNQPQHF
TRBV6-2/TRBV6-3	13	TRBJ2-1	CASRAENYNEQFF
TRBV7-9	14	TRBJ2-2	CASSRIEADGELFF
TRBV20-1	12	TRBJ1-4	CSARGGDGRLFF
TRBV11-2	15	TRBJ2-7	CASSLGIGTSWEQYF
TRBV2	13	TRBJ2-7	CASSPRTSVKQYF
TRBV18	13	TRBJ2-7	CASDAGNLYEQYF
TRBV20-1	15	TRBJ2-1	CSASWTGAYHNEQFF
TRBV6-2/TRBV6-3	11	TRBJ1-2	CASSSPVGYTF
TRBV7-2	17	TRBJ2-7	CASSRRGTSGSSYEQYF
TRBV27	16	TRBJ2-7	CASSLSAGGFSPQQYF
TRBV28	17	TRBJ1-2	CASSLWAGLGWHYGYTF
TRBV5-8	13	TRBJ2-5	CASSLYGLETQYF
TRBV3-1	18	TRBJ2-5	CASSLGTSGRMGGETQYF
TRBV6-5	16	TRBJ2-7	CASSYLQGPPTNEQYF
TRBV20-1	14	TRBJ2-7	CSAYGTRSSYEQYF
TRBV28	15	TRBJ2-7	CASSLYQGGIYEQYF
TRBV6-1	17	TRBJ1-5	CASNGAGATTTNQPQHF
TRBV6-2/TRBV6-3	14	TRBJ1-1	CASSFSGRNTEAFF
TRBV28	13	TRBJ1-2	CASSSGIAVRYTF
TRBV2	15	TRBJ2-2	CASSERGWGTGELFF
TRBV7-3	13	TRBJ2-2	CASSLTGQTELFF
TRBV28	13	TRBJ2-7	CASSSTAAYEQYF
TRBV7-2	15	TRBJ1-4	CASSLGGDRVEKLFF
TRBV28	16	TRBJ1-5	CASTIGVRGRNQPQHF
TRBV13	14	TRBJ1-6	CASSGTQGDSPLHF
TRBV7-2	14	TRBJ2-7	CASSFRGRGYEQYF
TRBV2	14	TRBJ1-6	CASSGGTASSPLHF
TRBV6-1	15	TRBJ2-1	CASSFRDGGYNEQFF
TRBV11-2	15	TRBJ2-1	CASSPATTGLNEQFF
TRBV30	11	TRBJ1-4	CAWSVSEKLFF
TRBV28	17	TRBJ2-7	CASSSPYGRERTWEQYF